The present T cell receptor beta chain was sequenced within a study of T cell responses to AZD1222 COVID-19 vaccine. Concerning this clone: Its antigen remains unknown.

The junction had 3 bases not matched to a gene; V was cut back by 2 bases and J by 5 bases. Germline assignment: CDR1 MNHEY and CDR2 SVGAGI. The length of the CDR3 is 15 residues. Study outcomes and limitations: Clonal diversity was possibly underestimated; the donors were predominantly white British and more often female. Seropositive status at baseline applied to only a handful of AZD1222 recipients.

Generated by immunoSEQ multiplex PCR, the TCRdb table keeps only in-frame clones and is missing some. The table records around 190,000 clones, 92% of them present only once. The receptor comes from an adult in good health. The chain links TRBV6-5 to TRBJ2-2; 9 bases are a match to TRBD2. This specimen was peripheral blood, taken on day 0 of AZD1222 vaccination. CDR3: CASSYRGLATGELFF. CDR3 sequence (DNA): TGTGCCAGCAGTTACCGGGGACTAGCTACCGGGGAGCTGTTTTTT.